Listed here are 9 T cell receptor beta chains from one sample, sequenced in a study of blood T cell repertoires in COVID-19. Produced via immunoSEQ multiplex PCR; TCRdb's table is partial and in-frame only. Here the sample spans roughly 170,000 clones, roughly 81% being singletons. Sequenced input: peripheral blood. Receptors were obtained from a woman aged 45-65 years with COVID-19, enrolled during active disease.

This chain joins TRBV19 and TRBJ2-2, with a tentative D call TRBD2 (6 bases). There are 15 residues in the CDR3. The germline V gene has CDR1 LNHDA and CDR2 SQIVND (reference sequence). The V end was cut by 3 bases, the J end by 6 bases, with 14 bases between. The chain's CDR3 is CASSIGPAGPGELFF. CDR3 DNA sequence: TGTGCCAGTAGTATCGGACCCGCGGGACCCGGGGAGCTGTTTTTT. The whole variable domain, remainder taken from reference TRBV19 and TRBJ2-2, is DGGITQSPKYLFRKEGQNVTLSCEQNLNHDAMYWYRQDPGQGLRLIYYSQIVNDFQKGDIAEGYSVSREKKESFPLTVTSAQKNPTAFYLCASSIGPAGPGELFFGEGSRLTVL.

This clone was seen only a few times. The chain combines TRBV18 with TRBJ1-6; 7 positions match TRBD1. The CDR3 has 16 residues. The V gene's germline CDR1 is KGHSH and CDR2 LQKENI. V was pared by 3 bases and J by 9 bases, with 11 bases of the junction left unmatched. The CDR3 DNA reads TGTGCCAGCTCACCCACCGACAGGGTTTTTTCTTCACCCCTCCACTTT. This sequence encodes CASSPTDRVFSSPLHF.

The chain has TRBV6-5 and TRBJ1-4; D might be TRBD1 (6 bases). CDR1 and CDR2 from the germline V gene are MNHEY and SVGAGI. Trimming pared 7 bases from V and 6 bases from J, leaving 12 bases between. The CDR3 extends over 13 amino acids. The CDR3: CASKPAGDEKLFF. As DNA, the CDR3 is TGTGCCAGCAAACCGGCAGGGGATGAAAAACTGTTTTTT.

The V call is TRBV5-8, the J call TRBJ1-1; a weak D match, TRBD1 (5 bases). With 1 base removed from V and 1 base from J, the gap between germline ends came to 11 bases. The CDR3 extends over 15 amino acids. Germline CDR1 is SGHTS and CDR2 is YDEGEE. The DNA for the CDR3 is TGTGCCAGCAGCTTGTGGGGCGGCGGGAACACTGAAGCTTTCTTT. Translating it yields CASSLWGGGNTEAFF.

CDR3 region: CASNPDRNQPQHF. The CDR3 nucleotides are TGCGCCAGCAATCCGGACAGAAATCAGCCCCAGCATTTT. This chain connects TRBV10-2 to TRBJ1-5; a weak D match, TRBD1 (6 bases). Per the germline V gene, CDR1 is WSHSY and CDR2 is SAAADI. This CDR3 contains 13 residues. V lost 7 bases and J lost 4, with 11 bases in between.

The genes are TRBV4-3 and TRBJ1-4; possible D gene TRBD1, 5 bases. The CDR3 runs 16 residues. Germline V gene data show CDR1 as LGHNA and CDR2 as YSLEER. V gave up 2 bases and J gave up 10 bases, with 20 bases separating them. CDR3 in DNA: TGCGCCAGCAGCCAAACTCCTGAGGGGAGGGGAGGAAAACTGTTTTTT. Its protein is CASSQTPEGRGGKLFF.

The chain combines TRBV11-2 with TRBJ2-7; a possible D gene is TRBD2 (6 bases). The V and J ends lost 1 base and 1 base respectively, with 11 bases between them. This CDR3 contains 15 residues. The germline V gene encodes CDR1 SGHAT and CDR2 FQNNGV. For the CDR3, the DNA is TGTGCCAGCAGCTTAGTGGGGGACTCTTCCTACGAGCAGTACTTC. Translation gives CASSLVGDSSYEQYF.

The chain uses TRBV7-9 and TRBJ1-2; the D gene is possibly TRBD1 (5 bases). Germline V lookup: CDR1 SEHNR, CDR2 FQNEAQ (reference sequence). The CDR3 has 13 amino acids. Trimming stripped 3 bases from V and 6 bases from J, with 11 bases between. DNA of the CDR3: TGTGCCAGCAGCTTCGCAGGGAAGGATGGCTACACCTTC. It yields the protein CASSFAGKDGYTF.

This chain links TRBV7-2 with TRBJ2-7; TRBD1 matches at 9 bases. This CDR3 comprises 15 residues. After removal of 1 base from V and 3 bases from J, the junction contained 4 bases not matched to a gene. The V gene's germline CDR1 is SGHTA and CDR2 FQGNSA. Here the CDR3 reads CASSLGTGDLYEQYF. CDR3 in DNA: TGTGCCAGCAGCTTAGGGACAGGGGACCTCTACGAGCAGTACTTC.